This entry lists 22 T cell receptor beta chains sequenced from one sample in a study of cytomegalovirus exposure and HLA in healthy donors. The PCR used 60 Vbeta and 13 Jbeta primers. Clones were read by immunoSEQ multiplex PCR, and TCRdb kept only the in-frame ones, dropping some. Of under 150,000 clones in the sample, 67% were seen once. The material sequenced was PBMCs. The origin of the receptors is a man between 18 and 35 years old in good health and CMV-seropositive.

About this clone: This is likely a read error, given that the CDR3 carries no conserved phenylalanine or tryptophan at its end. CDR3: CASSFLAGDEDTQYV. CDR3 DNA: TGCGCCAGCAGCTTTCTAGCGGGGGATGAAGATACGCAGTATGTT. The V and J genes are TRBV5-1 and TRBJ2-3; 10 bases align to TRBD2. The CDR3 covers 15 residues. With V trimmed by 2 bases and J by 5 bases, 5 bases remained unmatched. CDR1 is SGHRS and CDR2 is YFSETQ in the germline V gene.

The chain has TRBV6-1 and TRBJ2-1, with D possibly matching TRBD1 (5 bases). Germline V lookup: CDR1 MNHNS, CDR2 SASEGT. The CDR3 is 15 amino acids. V dropped 2 bases and J dropped 2 bases, with 10 bases sitting between them. The CDR3 nucleotides are TGTGCCAGCAGTGAAAGGCAGGGCCCCTACAATGAGCAGTTCTTC. This encodes CASSERQGPYNEQFF.

This chain connects TRBV10-1 to TRBJ2-3, with D possibly matching TRBD1 (5 bases). CDR3 length: 15 residues. Germline-derived CDR1 and CDR2 are WNHNN and SYGVQD (reference sequence). V shed 4 bases and J shed 2 bases, with 13 bases lying between them. CDR3 sequence: CASSGRQTNTDTQYF. In nucleotides, the CDR3 is TGCGCCAGCAGTGGCCGACAGACCAACACAGATACGCAGTATTTT.

The chain recombines TRBV6-1 with TRBJ1-1, with TRBD1 identical over 12 bases. J gave up 4 bases and V 1 base, and 13 bases lay outside the gene matches. The V gene's germline CDR1 is MNHNS and CDR2 SASEGT. CDR3 length: 19 residues. As DNA, the CDR3 is TGTGCCAGCAGTGAAGGACTACGGGACAGGGGGCTCAAAGGCACTGAAGCTTTCTTT. As protein: CASSEGLRDRGLKGTEAFF.

This clone was seen once. This sequence joins TRBV6-1 and TRBJ2-3, with D perhaps TRBD2 (5 bases). With 2 bases removed from V and 1 base from J, the gap between germline ends came to 13 bases. The germline CDR1 and CDR2 sequences are MNHNS and SASEGT. There are 16 residues in the CDR3. The CDR3 region is CASSESVRVGTDTQYF. The CDR3 nucleotides read TGTGCCAGCAGTGAATCCGTGAGGGTTGGCACAGATACGCAGTATTTT.

The V and J genes are TRBV19 and TRBJ1-2; the D is unclear. Trimming pared 5 bases from V and 0 bases from J, leaving 7 bases between. The V gene's germline CDR1 is LNHDA and CDR2 SQIVND (reference sequence). This CDR3 has 13 amino acids. CDR3 sequence reads: CASSPGTNYGYTF. DNA for the CDR3: TGTGCCAGTAGTCCCGGGACTAACTATGGCTACACCTTC.

In its sample, this clone was seen a few times. This rearrangement joins TRBV5-6 to TRBJ2-3; 8 bases are shared with TRBD2. This CDR3 is built from 16 residues. Germline V gene data show CDR1 as SGHDT and CDR2 as YYEEEE. V was clipped by 1 base and J by 10 bases; unmatched bases: 14. This CDR3 reads CASSLSPGGQVWAQYF. CDR3 DNA: TGTGCCAGCAGCTTGTCCCCGGGGGGGCAGGTTTGGGCGCAGTATTTT.

V and J are TRBV7-2 and TRBJ2-3; 8 bases fit TRBD2. The trim removed 2 bases at V and 5 bases at J, leaving 6 bases unmatched. The CDR3 is 15 amino acids. Germline V gene data show CDR1 as SGHTA and CDR2 as FQGNSA. The CDR3 reads CASSLWSAGGDTQYF. The CDR3 DNA is TGTGCCAGCAGCTTATGGTCCGCGGGGGGAGATACGCAGTATTTT.

This clone has more than one count but fewer than ten. Here the CDR3 reads CASSLDIGTEAFF. The CDR3 DNA sequence: TGTGCCAGCAGTTTAGACATCGGCACTGAAGCTTTCTTT. The chain recombines TRBV6-6 with TRBJ1-1; no definite D call. Trimming pared 4 bases from V and 4 bases from J, leaving 10 bases between. The germline V gene encodes CDR1 MNHNY and CDR2 SVGAGI (reference sequence). CDR3 length: 13 residues.

The V gene is TRBV10-1, the J gene TRBJ2-5, with TRBD1 identical over 7 bases. The V gene end was trimmed by 2 bases and the J gene end by 5 bases; junction bases not matched to a gene: 8. The CDR3 contains 15 residues. The germline V gene has CDR1 WNHNN and CDR2 SYGVQD (reference sequence). CDR3 region: CASSEEIGGAETQYF. The CDR3 DNA sequence: TGCGCCAGCAGTGAGGAAATAGGGGGCGCCGAGACCCAGTACTTC.

This clone was detected only a few times. This chain connects TRBV4-1 to TRBJ2-7, with D possibly being TRBD1 (6 bases). The CDR3 contains 14 residues. The germline CDR1 and CDR2 sequences are MGHRA and YSYEKL. The V end was cut by 3 bases, the J end by 7 bases, with 16 bases between. CDR3 residues: CASSQGVTGFEQYF. The CDR3 DNA reads as TGCGCCAGCAGCCAGGGAGTAACAGGGTTTGAGCAGTACTTC.

This clone was observed once. This rearrangement joins TRBV27 to TRBJ1-5; D remains unclear. Germline V lookup: CDR1 MNHEY, CDR2 SMNVEV (reference sequence). CDR3 length equals 14 residues. The V and J ends lost 4 bases and 3 bases respectively, with 10 bases between them. The CDR3 sequence: CASSSGFDNQPQHF. CDR3 in DNA: TGTGCCAGCAGTTCCGGGTTTGACAATCAGCCCCAGCATTTT.

The rearrangement uses TRBV2 and TRBJ2-7, with TRBD1 matching over 7 bases. The CDR3 loop spans 15 amino acids. The germline gives CDR1 SNHLY, CDR2 FYNNEI. J lost 3 bases, V lost 3 bases, and 8 bases had no gene match. CDR3 coding DNA: TGTGCCAGCAGTGACAGGACAGGTTACCTCTACGAGCAGTACTTC. Amino acid sequence: CASSDRTGYLYEQYF.

This chain links TRBV4-1 with TRBJ2-5, with D perhaps matching TRBD2 (6 bases). The CDR3 has 15 amino acids. V was shortened by 1 base and J by 4 bases, with 13 bases between the two germline ends. The germline V gene has CDR1 MGHRA and CDR2 YSYEKL. The chain's CDR3 is CASSQAWGGIETQYF. The CDR3 DNA reads TGCGCCAGCAGCCAAGCCTGGGGCGGGATAGAGACCCAGTACTTC.

The chain uses TRBV6-5 and TRBJ2-1, with a possible D match to TRBD2 (6 bases). This CDR3 spans 13 amino acids. Germline CDR1 reads MNHEY; CDR2 reads SVGAGI. The V gene lost 4 bases and the J gene lost 10 bases, with 14 bases spanning the gap. The chain's CDR3 is CASSLTSGGEQFF. CDR3 sequence (DNA): TGTGCCAGCAGTTTGACTAGTGGGGGAGAGCAGTTCTTC.

The chain uses TRBV10-2 and TRBJ1-5, with a weak D call TRBD1 (5 bases). The CDR3 has 14 amino acids. The V gene lost 5 bases and the J gene lost 3 bases, with 11 bases spanning the gap. Germline CDR1 WSHSY, CDR2 SAAADI. The CDR3, as DNA: TGCGCCAGCAGTCCTCAGGGAATCAATCAGCCCCAGCATTTT. It codes for CASSPQGINQPQHF.

The chain recombines TRBV11-2 with TRBJ1-6, with D perhaps TRBD1 (5 bases). The CDR3 is 16 amino acids. CDR1 and CDR2 (germline): SGHAT, FQNNGV. The V end lost 3 bases, the J end lost 5 bases, and 14 bases lay between the germline ends. Written as DNA, the CDR3 is TGTGCCAGCAGCTTTGACGGCAGGGAAAATAATTCACCCCTCCACTTT. As protein: CASSFDGRENNSPLHF.

This clone was counted only a few times. The CDR3 spells CASSQQLAGGAGVGEQYF. CDR3 coding DNA: TGTGCCAGCAGCCAACAACTAGCGGGGGGGGCGGGGGTAGGGGAGCAGTACTTC. This chain joins TRBV4-2 and TRBJ2-7, with 13 bases matching TRBD2. CDR1 LGHNA and CDR2 YNFKEQ come from the germline V gene. The CDR3 runs to 18 residues. Germline trimming cut 2 bases from V and 7 bases from J; bases unmatched to any gene: 14.

The chain joins TRBV5-7 to TRBJ1-4; TRBD1 is a possible D gene (5 bases). TRBV5-7 is marked as an open reading frame, function uncertain. Deletions cut 0 bases from V and 8 bases from J, with 14 bases between. This CDR3 is built from 15 residues. The CDR3 here is CASSLVRVRKEKLFF. The CDR3 coding sequence is TGTGCCAGCAGCTTGGTCAGGGTACGAAAAGAAAAACTGTTTTTT.

The rearrangement links TRBV6-4 to TRBJ2-5; 7 nucleotides match TRBD1. Unmatched junction bases numbered 13, after V lost 9 bases and J lost 6 bases. The CDR3 loop spans 14 amino acids. The germline CDR1 and CDR2 sequences are MRHNA and SNTAGT. The CDR3 region has the DNA TGTGCCAGTACCGGGACAGAGAGTTCGCAGACCCAGTACTTC. Translation: CASTGTESSQTQYF.

The V call is TRBV13, the J call TRBJ1-1; TRBD1 matches 7 bases. The CDR3 is made up of 14 amino acids. V shed 5 bases and J 4 bases; nucleotides not matched to a gene: 7. Per the germline V gene, CDR1 is PRHDT and CDR2 is FYEKMQ (reference sequence). The DNA for the CDR3 is TGTGCCAGCAGCAAAGACAGGGCGGCCACTGAAGCTTTCTTT. This encodes CASSKDRAATEAFF.

This clone was seen once. CDR3 sequence reads: CASTKRGYEQFF. The CDR3 DNA is TGTGCCAGCACCAAAAGGGGTTATGAGCAGTTCTTC. The rearrangement joins TRBV28 to TRBJ2-1, with TRBD1 as a possible D gene (5 bases). CDR3 length: 12 residues. Germline values: CDR1 MDHEN, CDR2 SYDVKM. V lost 7 bases, J lost 8 bases, and 12 bases lay in between.